The clone carrying this T cell receptor (beta chain) was recorded only once. Antigen specificity is unknown. This sample was included in a study of T cell responses to AZD1222 COVID-19 vaccine. Study outcomes and limitations: Only a handful of AZD1222 recipients, more than five in all, had baseline seropositivity. Spike was spanned by vaccine-associated CD4 TCRs, with dominance at 160-218 and 743-854. Donors were chiefly white British, with a greater number of females, and clonal diversity was perhaps underestimated. Spike-specific TCR depth and breadth grew after two AZD1222 doses.

The CDR3 sequence is 16 residues long. The V gene's germline CDR1 is SQVTM and CDR2 ANQGSEA. Trimming took off 3 bases at V and 4 bases at J, with 21 bases between the two ends. The table came from immunoSEQ multiplex PCR; TCRdb's copy has only in-frame clones and leaves some out. The sample shows more than 100,000 clones, about nine tenths of them seen only once. This TCR was sampled from an adult in good health. The chain recombines TRBV29-1 with TRBJ1-2; D perhaps matches TRBD1 (6 bases). Here the sequenced sample was peripheral blood, taken on day 0 of AZD1222 vaccination. The CDR3 here is CSVDRDGRGRVYGYTF. The CDR3 DNA follows: TGCAGCGTTGATCGGGACGGACGGGGGCGAGTCTATGGCTACACCTTC.